These 9 T cell receptor beta chains share one sample of origin, sequenced in a study of cytomegalovirus exposure and HLA in healthy donors. Produced via immunoSEQ multiplex PCR; TCRdb's table is partial and in-frame only. Among tens of thousands of clones listed, roughly nine tenths were seen once. Source material: PBMCs. The receptors originated from a woman younger than 45 in good health and CMV-seronegative.

The chain carries TRBV2 and TRBJ1-3; tentatively, D is TRBD1 (5 bases). Trimming removed 4 bases from V and 0 bases from J, with 10 bases in between. Germline V gene sequence: CDR1 SNHLY, CDR2 FYNNEI. The CDR3 runs 15 residues. This CDR3 is CASSVQGRSGNTIYF. The CDR3 DNA follows: TGTGCCAGCAGTGTTCAGGGCCGCTCTGGAAACACCATATATTTT.

The genes are TRBV10-1 and TRBJ2-1; TRBD2 matches 7 bases. The germline V gene has CDR1 WNHNN and CDR2 SYGVQD (reference sequence). CDR3 length: 15 amino acids. J was trimmed by 8 bases and V by 6 bases; bases with no gene match: 13. The DNA of the CDR3 is TGCGCCAGCAGCAAAGACGGGAGGCCCCTCGATGAGCAGTTCTTC. Translating gives CASSKDGRPLDEQFF.

This clone showed up just once. CDR3 loop: CASSKGLEPPEQYF. The CDR3 DNA is TGTGCCAGCAGCAAAGGATTAGAGCCTCCCGAGCAGTACTTC. The chain employs TRBV21-1 and TRBJ2-7; the DNA was not used to check the table's D call, TRBD2. TRBV21-1 constitutes a pseudogene. The CDR3 has 14 residues.

The V and J genes are TRBV5-6 and TRBJ2-5; 7 nucleotides align to TRBD1. The CDR3 covers 15 residues. Germline assignment: CDR1 SGHDT and CDR2 YYEEEE. V was pared by 6 bases and J by 3 bases, with 11 bases of the junction left unmatched. The CDR3 reads CASNPQGNFEETQYF. The CDR3 DNA sequence: TGTGCCAGCAACCCACAGGGGAACTTTGAAGAGACCCAGTACTTC.

This CDR3 is CASSTAGTGLYEQYF. For the CDR3, the DNA is TGTGCCAGCAGCACTGCCGGGACAGGGCTCTACGAGCAGTACTTC. This chain uses TRBV28 with TRBJ2-7, with 9 bases lining up with TRBD1. The CDR3 is made up of 15 amino acids. Germline V gene data show CDR1 as MDHEN and CDR2 as SYDVKM. Trimming cost V 6 bases and J 3 bases; bases outside gene matches: 9.

This clone has a single count. This chain connects TRBV18 to TRBJ1-3; D might be TRBD1 (5 bases). The V gene lost 2 bases and the J gene lost 3 bases, with 11 bases spanning the gap. Germline CDR1 reads KGHSH; CDR2 reads LQKENI. The CDR3 runs to 15 residues. The CDR3 coding sequence is TGTGCCAGCTCACCAAATGGGACTTTTGGAAACACCATATATTTT. Protein sequence: CASSPNGTFGNTIYF.

Only one count was recorded for this clone. This sequence joins TRBV30 and TRBJ2-3; possible D gene TRBD2, 6 bases. The CDR3 has 13 residues. Per germline, CDR1 GTSNPN and CDR2 SVGIG (reference sequence). The V end lost 5 bases, the J end lost 3 bases, and 12 bases lay between the germline ends. As DNA, the CDR3 is TGTGCCTGGGAGGGACTGGGAACAGATACGCAGTATTTT. Translating it yields CAWEGLGTDTQYF.

This chain links TRBV6-5 with TRBJ1-1; tentatively, D is TRBD1 (5 bases). The V and J ends lost 5 bases and 5 bases respectively, with 12 bases between them. Germline V lookup: CDR1 MNHEY, CDR2 SVGAGI. This CDR3 has 13 amino acids. CDR3 coding DNA: TGTGCCAGCAGTCCCAGGGAGGTGACTGAAGCTTTCTTT. It translates to CASSPREVTEAFF.

V and J are TRBV11-2 and TRBJ1-3; 7 bases are shared with TRBD1. The germline V gene has CDR1 SGHAT and CDR2 FQNNGV. The CDR3 length is 16 residues. With V trimmed by 3 bases and J by 1 base, 6 bases remained unmatched. The CDR3 region has the DNA TGTGCCAGCAGCTTGGGACAGTCCTTTTCTGGAAACACCATATATTTT. Amino acids: CASSLGQSFSGNTIYF.